The rows below give T cell receptor beta chains drawn from one sample of a study of identical twins. TCRdb re-derived calls from the 5' RACE reads in MiXCR, one entry per CDR3 protein. The profile shows approximately 230,000 distinct CDR3 sequences, more than 12% of them singletons. Material: memory (CD45RO+) T cells sorted from blood. The receptors were gathered from a woman in her late teens or twenties in good health. Both conserved end residues are part of each CDR3. The order of the fields is V gene, D gene, clone size, J gene, CDR3 protein, CDR3 DNA. A D gene is named only where the DNA matches it firmly. Part of the rows lack a size; the others show once, few, many or a class for expanded clones.

>TRBV5-6|NA|few|TRBJ2-4
CASSFRRALAKNIQYF
TGTGCCAGCAGCTTTCGGCGGGCCTTAGCCAAAAACATTCAGTACTTC
>TRBV10-1|NA|NA|TRBJ2-1
CASSAPGLEQFF
TGCGCCAGCAGTGCCCCTGGACTTGAGCAGTTCTTC
>TRBV5-1|NA|many|TRBJ2-7
CASKVDSSYEQYF
TGCGCCAGCAAAGTCGACTCCTCCTACGAGCAGTACTTC
>TRBV19|TRBD1|many|TRBJ1-6
CASSGQGDNSPLHF
TGTGCCAGTAGTGGACAGGGCGATAATTCACCCCTCCACTTT
>TRBV12-3/TRBV12-4|NA|NA|TRBJ2-3
CASRTRTSTDTQYF
TGTGCCAGCAGGACGAGAACTAGCACAGATACGCAGTATTTT
>TRBV6-1|TRBD2|NA|TRBJ2-3
CASRTGGWGTDTQYF
TGTGCCAGCAGAACCGGGGGGTGGGGCACAGATACGCAGTATTTT
>TRBV5-6|TRBD2|NA|TRBJ2-7
CASSPGLAGVASYEQYF
TGTGCCAGCAGTCCGGGACTAGCGGGGGTTGCCTCCTACGAGCAGTACTTC
>TRBV5-1|TRBD2|NA|TRBJ2-3
CASILKAGGGDTQYF
TGCGCCAGCATCCTTAAAGCGGGGGGCGGAGATACGCAGTATTTT
>TRBV5-6|NA|NA|TRBJ1-5
CASSSGGQRGQPQHF
TGTGCCAGCAGCTCGGGGGGCCAAAGGGGTCAGCCCCAGCATTTT
>TRBV5-1|NA|NA|TRBJ2-3
CASSLEGTQPQDTQYF
TGCGCCAGCAGCTTGGAAGGGACCCAGCCCCAGGATACTCAGTATTTT
>TRBV5-1|TRBD1|many|TRBJ1-1
CASSGGTGGSAFF
TGCGCCAGCAGCGGAGGGACAGGCGGCTCGGCTTTCTTT
>TRBV10-3|NA|few|TRBJ2-5
CAISRAEETQYF
TGTGCCATCAGTAGAGCGGAGGAGACCCAGTACTTC
>TRBV12-3/TRBV12-4|NA|many|TRBJ1-1
CASNGQTNTEAFF
TGTGCCAGCAACGGACAGACGAACACTGAAGCTTTCTTT
>TRBV5-6|NA|few|TRBJ2-1
CASSLQFYNEQFF
TGTGCCAGCAGCTTACAGTTTTACAATGAGCAGTTCTTC
>TRBV20-1|TRBD1|few|TRBJ2-5
CSAATGFGITQYF
TGCAGTGCTGCGACAGGGTTTGGGATCACCCAGTACTTC
>TRBV6-1|NA|few|TRBJ1-4
CASRTWGEVEKLFF
TGTGCCAGCAGGACGTGGGGCGAGGTGGAAAAACTGTTTTTT
>TRBV12-3/TRBV12-4|TRBD2|NA|TRBJ2-1
CASRRSLAGVGDEQFF
TGTGCCAGCAGGCGCTCACTAGCGGGAGTAGGCGATGAGCAGTTCTTC
>TRBV6-2/TRBV6-3|NA|many|TRBJ1-1
CASSFDTEAFF
TGTGCCAGCTCATTCGATACTGAAGCTTTCTTT
>TRBV20-1|TRBD2|NA|TRBJ2-7
CSARGGRGYYEQYF
TGCAGTGCTCGCGGGGGGCGTGGTTACTACGAGCAGTACTTC
>TRBV7-3|TRBD2|NA|TRBJ2-3
CASSLNGGGPDTQYF
TGTGCCAGCAGCTTAAATGGCGGGGGGCCAGATACGCAGTATTTT
>TRBV20-1|NA|NA|TRBJ2-7
CSARGQTYEQYF
TGCAGTGCTAGAGGGCAGACCTACGAGCAGTACTTC
>TRBV20-1|NA|few|TRBJ1-1
CSAPHREKNTEAFF
TGCAGTGCGCCACACAGGGAAAAGAACACTGAAGCTTTCTTT
>TRBV6-1|TRBD2|NA|TRBJ2-3
CATASIAGATDTQYF
TGTGCCACCGCGTCGATAGCGGGGGCCACAGATACGCAGTATTTT
>TRBV20-1|NA|few|TRBJ1-2
CSVGEGYGYTF
TGCAGCGTCGGGGAGGGGTATGGCTACACCTTC
>TRBV6-2/TRBV6-3|NA|NA|TRBJ2-4
CASSYDERLAKNIQYF
TGTGCCAGCAGTTACGATGAACGACTAGCCAAAAACATTCAGTACTTC
>TRBV20-1|TRBD2|NA|TRBJ2-7
CSALSGSSSYEQYF
TGCAGTGCTCTTAGCGGGAGTAGCTCCTACGAGCAGTACTTC
>TRBV20-1|TRBD1|NA|TRBJ2-1
CSAFRDRGYNEQFF
TGCAGTGCTTTCCGGGACAGGGGCTACAATGAGCAGTTCTTC
>TRBV14|TRBD1|few|TRBJ2-4
CASSSHRGQGNIQYF
TGTGCCAGCAGCTCACACAGGGGGCAAGGGAACATTCAGTACTTC
>TRBV6-1|TRBD2|many|TRBJ2-1
CASKNSGRAHNEQFF
TGTGCCAGCAAAAATAGCGGGAGGGCCCACAATGAGCAGTTCTTC
>TRBV10-3|NA|few|TRBJ2-3
CAISGGEEIDTQYF
TGTGCCATCAGTGGAGGGGAGGAGATAGATACGCAGTATTTT
>TRBV5-1|NA|many|TRBJ2-3
CASTPPGGGGYRTQYF
TGCGCCAGCACCCCCCCCGGGGGCGGGGGATACAGAACGCAGTATTTT
>TRBV27|NA|few|TRBJ2-7
CASSSLFERILPGEQYF
TGTGCCAGCAGTTCCCTATTCGAGAGAATCCTCCCTGGCGAGCAGTACTTC
>TRBV6-5|NA|few|TRBJ1-2
CASSSPHKDSYGYTF
TGTGCCAGCAGTTCGCCGCATAAGGACAGCTATGGCTACACCTTC
>TRBV20-1|TRBD2|NA|TRBJ2-7
CSARDGRGLGTDEQYF
TGCAGTGCTAGAGACGGCAGGGGACTAGGGACCGACGAGCAGTACTTC
>TRBV20-1|NA|NA|TRBJ1-5
CSAAGNQPQHF
TGCAGTGCCGCGGGCAATCAGCCCCAGCATTTT
>TRBV20-1|TRBD1|few|TRBJ1-4
CSAREIQGANEKLFF
TGCAGTGCTAGAGAAATACAGGGGGCTAATGAAAAACTGTTTTTT
>TRBV9|NA|many|TRBJ2-1
CASSERGTTEQFF
TGTGCCAGCAGCGAGAGGGGAACAACTGAGCAGTTCTTC
>TRBV20-1|NA|NA|TRBJ2-3
CSAKDRLPTDTQYF
TGCAGTGCTAAAGACAGGCTTCCCACAGATACGCAGTATTTT
>TRBV20-1|TRBD2|few|TRBJ2-1
CSAFPSGRFNEQFF
TGCAGTGCTTTTCCCAGCGGGAGGTTTAATGAGCAGTTCTTC